The TCR beta chain described here comes from a study of OX40 agonist ivuxolimab in advanced cancers. Study context: Those enrolled were 80% to 85% male, with a mean age of about 60 years and ages from roughly 20 to 85. Findings of the study overall: CD8+ T cells were the subset that, on average, had more expanded clones than CD4+.

In regard to this clone: Antigen specificity is unknown.

The repertoire was sequenced with immunoSEQ multiplex PCR; TCRdb's copy has only in-frame clones and lacks some. The sample includes 96,000 or so clones, 84% of them seen just once. Autoimmune disease history or systemic immunosuppression led to patients being barred. Sampling of blood occurred at baseline, cycle 4 day 1, and cycle 7 day 1. Sample: CD4+ or CD8+ T cells sorted from blood, taken in a trial of the OX40 agonist ivuxolimab. The sequence derives from an adult with an advanced solid tumor such as melanoma, head and neck, liver or kidney cancer.

This chain's CDR3 is CASSRPGQPNYGYTF. CDR3 nucleotide sequence: TGCGCCAGCAGCCGGCCGGGACAGCCCAACTATGGCTACACCTTC. The chain joins TRBV4-1 to TRBJ1-2; 7 bases line up with TRBD1. The germline V gene has CDR1 MGHRA and CDR2 YSYEKL. The CDR3 loop spans 15 amino acids. J was trimmed by 2 bases and V by 4 bases; bases with no gene match: 7.